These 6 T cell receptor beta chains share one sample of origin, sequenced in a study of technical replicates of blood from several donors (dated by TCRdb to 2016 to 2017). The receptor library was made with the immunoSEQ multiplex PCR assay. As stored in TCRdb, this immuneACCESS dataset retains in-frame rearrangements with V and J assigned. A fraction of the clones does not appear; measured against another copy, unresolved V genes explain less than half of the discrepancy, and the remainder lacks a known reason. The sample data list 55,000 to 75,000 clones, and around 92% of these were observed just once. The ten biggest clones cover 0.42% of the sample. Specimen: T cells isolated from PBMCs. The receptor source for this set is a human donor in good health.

The CDR3 sequence is CASSLAQTDLPYGYTF. The CDR3 DNA sequence: TGTGCCAGCAGCTTAGCGCAGACAGATCTTCCCTATGGCTACACCTTC. The rearrangement joins TRBV7-9 to TRBJ1-2; D possibly corresponds to TRBD1 (5 bases). Per the germline V gene, CDR1 is SEHNR and CDR2 is FQNEAQ (reference sequence). The CDR3 extends over 16 amino acids. V was pared by 0 bases and J by 4 bases, with 15 bases between.

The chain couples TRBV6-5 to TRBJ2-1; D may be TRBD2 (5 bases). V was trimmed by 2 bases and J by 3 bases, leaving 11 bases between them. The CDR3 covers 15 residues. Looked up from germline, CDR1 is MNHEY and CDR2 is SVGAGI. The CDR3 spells CASSYHRDDYNEQFF. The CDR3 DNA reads TGTGCCAGCAGTTACCATCGGGATGACTACAATGAGCAGTTCTTC.

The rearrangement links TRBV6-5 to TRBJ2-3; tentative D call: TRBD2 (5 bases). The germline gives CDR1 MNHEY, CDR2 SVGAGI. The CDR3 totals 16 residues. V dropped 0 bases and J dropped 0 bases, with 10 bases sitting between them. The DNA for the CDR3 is TGTGCCAGCAGTTACTCCCGACTATCTAGCACAGATACGCAGTATTTT. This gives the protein CASSYSRLSSTDTQYF.

The CDR3 nucleotides are TGTGCCTGGAGTCGGACAGGGGGCACAGATACGCAGTATTTT. Translated: CAWSRTGGTDTQYF. The chain has TRBV30 and TRBJ2-3; 9 nucleotides align to TRBD1. Germline-derived CDR1 and CDR2 are GTSNPN and SVGIG (reference sequence). V shed 2 bases and J 1 base; nucleotides not matched to a gene: 1. CDR3 length: 14 amino acids.

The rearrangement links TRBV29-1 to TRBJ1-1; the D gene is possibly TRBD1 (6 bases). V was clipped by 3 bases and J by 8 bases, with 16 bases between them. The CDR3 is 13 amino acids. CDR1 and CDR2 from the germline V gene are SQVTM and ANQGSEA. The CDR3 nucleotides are TGCAGCGTTGAGGGGGTTATCGGGACAGAAGCTTTCTTT. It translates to CSVEGVIGTEAFF.

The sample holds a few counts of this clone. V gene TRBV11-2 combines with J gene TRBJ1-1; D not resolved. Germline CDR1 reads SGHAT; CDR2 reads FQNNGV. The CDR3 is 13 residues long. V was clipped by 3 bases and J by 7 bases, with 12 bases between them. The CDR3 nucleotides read TGTGCCAGCAGCTTTACCGGGGAAGGTGAAGCTTTCTTT. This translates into CASSFTGEGEAFF.